This T cell receptor beta chain originates from a study of beta chain features in type 1 diabetes. The investigators reverse transcribed all of the isolated RNA, so they sequenced expressed TCRB transcripts. Data came from immunoSEQ multiplex PCR; TCRdb stores just in-frame clones and leaves some out. The sample contains hundreds of thousands of clones, over 13% of which appear only once. There are a few counts of this clone. Its target is not known. The V segment lost 5 bases and the J segment 0 bases; nucleotides outside the gene matches: 4. Germline values: CDR1 MRHNA, CDR2 SNTAGT. The CDR3 runs 15 residues. The study's findings and limits: TCRB CDR3 length was moderately but significantly reduced in all four CD4+ subsets of Type 1 diabetes patients. Fewer junction insertions and more nucleotide deletions appeared in type 1 diabetes patients.

Every donor provided one heparinised blood draw, which averaged approximately 100 mL. This clonotype was sampled from a man aged 18 to 29 with type 1 diabetes. The material sequenced was naive CD4+ T cells from blood. This chain connects TRBV6-4 to TRBJ2-1; 7 bases fit TRBD1. In DNA form, the CDR3 reads TGTGCCAGCAGTACGACAGGGCGCTCCTACAATGAGCAGTTCTTC. The encoded protein is CASSTTGRSYNEQFF.